Listed here are 15 T cell receptor beta chains from one sample, sequenced in a study of blood T cells in healthy people across ages (dated by TCRdb to about 2015). Libraries were prepared through 5' RACE. Sequencing took place on an Illumina HiSeq 2500. A second PCR of about 7 to 12 cycles was run with a J-beta primer mix and a sample-barcoded 5' primer. TCRdb reworked the public reads: Q25 trimming with fastp, MiXCR clone assembly, productive beta chains retained. Merged by CDR3 protein, the rows form single entries marked with the most common genes and DNA. Recorded for this sample are 750,000 to 950,000 distinct CDR3 sequences; around 29% of them occurred a single time. The top ten clonotypes cover roughly 10% of the sample. These data also formed part of another study, on T cells of mothers and their children.

The sequenced material came from blood. The receptors come from a woman between 40 and 55 years old in good health.

This clonotype was found many times. The chain couples TRBV5-1 to TRBJ1-2; 7 bases map to TRBD1. The CDR3 is made up of 13 amino acids. Losses at the gene ends were 4 bases for V and 5 bases for J; bases not matched to a gene: 5. Germline-derived CDR1 and CDR2 are SGHRS and YFSETQ. The CDR3 DNA is TGCGCCAGCAGCGCTTCGGGACAGTATGGCTACACCTTC. Amino acid sequence: CASSASGQYGYTF.

This rearrangement joins TRBV10-3 to TRBJ2-3; D might be TRBD1 (5 bases). The CDR3 consists of 15 residues. Trimming stripped 0 bases from V and 0 bases from J, with 7 bases between. Looked up from germline, CDR1 is ENHRY and CDR2 is SYGVKD. CDR3 DNA sequence: TGTGCCATCAGTGAGTCGCCAGGGAGCACAGATACGCAGTATTTT. This sequence encodes CAISESPGSTDTQYF.

This clonotype was found a few times. This chain joins TRBV7-3 and TRBJ2-1; D possibly corresponds to TRBD2 (6 bases). V lost 5 bases, J lost 6 bases, and 17 bases lay in between. The V gene's germline CDR1 is SGHTA and CDR2 FQGTGA. This CDR3 is built from 15 residues. The CDR3 DNA sequence: TGTGCCAGCAGCCATAGACTAGGGGAATTCAATGAGCAGTTCTTC. It yields the protein CASSHRLGEFNEQFF. The whole variable domain, filled in from reference TRBV7-3 and TRBJ2-1, reads GAGVSQTPSNKVTEKGKYVELRCDPISGHTALYWYRQSLGQGPEFLIYFQGTGAADDSGLPNDRFFAVRPEGSVSTLKIQRTERGDSAVYLCASSHRLGEFNEQFFGPGTRLTVL.

This clonotype occurred a few times. This chain links TRBV6-1 with TRBJ1-5, with a tentative D call TRBD1 (5 bases). Germline V gene data show CDR1 as MNHNS and CDR2 as SASEGT. V shed 2 bases and J shed 5 bases, with 16 bases lying between them. The CDR3 has 16 amino acids. CDR3 in DNA: TGTGCCAGCAGTGAAAACGTGTTGTTGGGGGATCAGCCCCAGCATTTT. Translation: CASSENVLLGDQPQHF.

Note on this clonotype: One end of the junction is discordant with germline, which a read error may explain. V and J are TRBV5-1 and TRBJ1-1; D unclear. The CDR3 is 14 amino acids. The germline gives CDR1 SGHRS, CDR2 YFSETQ. CDR3 sequence: CASSLGGMNAEAFF. CDR3 DNA sequence: TGCGCCAGCAGCTTGGGGGGAATGAACGCTGAAGCTTTCTTT.

The table lists this clonotype with many counts. V is TRBV7-2 and J is TRBJ2-7; the D gene is possibly TRBD2 (5 bases). CDR1 is SGHTA, CDR2 FQGNSA, per germline. Deletions cut 4 bases from V and 3 bases from J, with 10 bases between. The CDR3 has 13 amino acids. The CDR3 region has the DNA TGTGCCAGCAGCTCCGAAGGAGGCTACGAGCAGTACTTC. Translating it yields CASSSEGGYEQYF.

As to this clonotype: At one of its ends the junction is not consistent with the germline gene, which may arise from a read error. J is TRBJ2-5 and V is TRBV27; 8 nucleotides match TRBD1. The germline V gene has CDR1 MNHEY and CDR2 SMNVEV (reference sequence). This CDR3 has 14 residues. The CDR3 here is CAGSLGRGLETQYF. The CDR3 nucleotides read TGTGCCGGCAGTTTGGGCAGGGGGCTGGAGACCCAGTACTTC.

The table lists this clonotype with a few counts. V is TRBV6-6 and J is TRBJ2-3, with no clear D. This CDR3 has 15 amino acids. The V end lost 5 bases, the J end lost 1 base, and 13 bases lay between the germline ends. From germline, CDR1 is MNHNY and CDR2 SVGAGI (reference sequence). This CDR3 reads CASSPDVPGTDTQYF. CDR3 nucleotide sequence: TGTGCCAGCAGTCCCGATGTACCGGGCACAGATACGCAGTATTTT.

The table lists this clonotype with many counts. The J gene is TRBJ1-2, the V gene TRBV5-1, with 9 bases lining up with TRBD1. CDR3 length: 16 amino acids. Germline V gene data show CDR1 as SGHRS and CDR2 as YFSETQ. After removal of 4 bases from V and 0 bases from J, the junction contained 7 bases not matched to a gene. CDR3 in amino acids: CASSPGQGIANYGYTF. The CDR3, as DNA: TGCGCCAGCAGCCCCGGACAGGGGATAGCTAACTATGGCTACACCTTC. Based on the CDR3 plus reference TRBV5-1 and TRBJ1-2, the full variable domain is KAGVTQTPRYLIKTRGQQVTLSCSPISGHRSVSWYQQTPGQGLQFLFEYFSETQRNKGNFPGRFSGRQFSNSRSEMNVSTLELGDSALYLCASSPGQGIANYGYTFGSGTRLTVV.

This clonotype was counted many times. The chain couples TRBV4-1 to TRBJ2-7; D is undetermined. Germline V gene sequence: CDR1 MGHRA, CDR2 YSYEKL. The germline V and J ends were trimmed by 1 base and 4 bases, with 14 bases remaining between them. The CDR3 sequence is 15 residues long. The CDR3 loop reads CASSQVWTEQYEQYF. In DNA, the CDR3 is TGCGCCAGCAGCCAAGTGTGGACGGAGCAATACGAGCAGTACTTC.

This clonotype was observed many times. This rearrangement joins TRBV10-3 to TRBJ1-5; no clear D. This CDR3 region has 13 residues. Germline loops: CDR1 ENHRY, CDR2 SYGVKD. Trimming shortened V by 2 bases and J by 2 bases, and 4 bases separated the two germline ends. CDR3 sequence reads: CAISEGGNQPQHF. CDR3 DNA: TGTGCCATCAGTGAGGGGGGCAATCAGCCCCAGCATTTT.

This clonotype is a singleton in its sample. The rearrangement links TRBV7-9 to TRBJ2-4; D gene uncertain. The CDR3 has 14 amino acids. V lost 3 bases, J lost 13 bases, and 19 bases lay in between. From germline, CDR1 is SEHNR and CDR2 FQNEAQ (reference sequence). The CDR3 region is CASSLIAPYNEQYF. Written as DNA, the CDR3 is TGTGCCAGCAGCTTGATTGCCCCCTACAATGAGCAGTACTTC.

This clonotype showed up many times. V is TRBV7-6 and J is TRBJ2-7; D possibly corresponds to TRBD2 (5 bases). V was shortened by 0 bases and J by 4 bases, with 10 bases between the two germline ends. The CDR3 has 14 amino acids. CDR1 is SGHVS, CDR2 FNYEAQ, per germline. CDR3 amino acids: CASSLAHGGYEQYF. CDR3 nucleotides: TGTGCCAGCAGCTTAGCTCACGGAGGATACGAGCAGTACTTC.

The rearrangement uses TRBV3-1 and TRBJ1-6; no clear D gene. The CDR3 is 13 amino acids. Looked up from germline, CDR1 is LGHDT and CDR2 is YNNKEL (reference sequence). V lost 4 bases and J 5 bases, leaving 6 bases between the germline ends. The CDR3 protein is CASSRQNNSPLHF. Here the CDR3 DNA reads TGTGCCAGCAGCCGGCAGAATAATTCACCCCTCCACTTT.

Remarks on this clonotype: At one of its ends the junction is not consistent with the germline gene, which may arise from a read error. This chain uses TRBV12-3 or TRBV12-4 with TRBJ2-3; D perhaps matches TRBD2 (5 bases). The CDR3 spans 14 residues. CDR3 sequence: CASSFRGWPDTQYF. As DNA, the CDR3 is TGTGCCAGCAGTTTTCGCGGGTGGCCAGATACGCAATATTTT.